This T cell receptor beta chain was sequenced for a study of shared clonotypes between healthy human individuals. Profiled with immunoSEQ multiplex PCR; TCRdb holds only in-frame clones, not every one. The sample records over 750,000 clones, 96% being singletons. CD8 cells regarded as naive lacked CD45RO, were positively chosen for CCR7, and omitted terminally differentiated effector memory CD45RA+ cells. This CDR3 has 21 residues. V lost 2 bases, J lost 0 bases, and 23 bases lay in between. Germline CDR1 LNHNV, CDR2 YYDKDF (reference sequence). The rearrangement uses TRBV15 and TRBJ2-6; D may correspond to TRBD1 or TRBD2 (5 bases each). This receptor was taken from a man aged 30 to 45 in good health. The material sequenced was naive CD8+ T cells sorted from blood. The DNA for the CDR3 is TGTGCCACCAGCAGACTATGGGACGATTTAAGTAACCCCTCTGGGGCCAACGTCCTGACTTTC. Residues: CATSRLWDDLSNPSGANVLTF.